The T cell receptor beta chain under discussion was sequenced for a study of immune evolution from preneoplasia to lung adenocarcinoma. Study observations and caveats: Clonality was highest in normal lung, lower in later-stage lesions apparently.

The method was immunoSEQ multiplex PCR; TCRdb's version includes in-frame clones alone and lacks a portion of them. Of more than 15,000 clones in the sample, 75% to 90% are singletons; the top ten hold approximately 2.4%. Points on this clone: Its antigen is not identified.

V lost 1 base and J lost 11, with 17 bases in between. The CDR3 is made up of 14 amino acids. Germline V gene sequence: CDR1 SGHAT, CDR2 FQNNGV. This clonotype was obtained from a person aged 65 to 79 with invasive lung adenocarcinoma. Sequencing was carried out using FFPE invasive lung adenocarcinoma tissue. The chain recombines TRBV11-2 with TRBJ1-2; D may be TRBD1 (5 bases). The CDR3 DNA reads as TGTGCCAGCAGCTTAGGTCTCAGGGACGGAAGATACACCTTC. It encodes CASSLGLRDGRYTF.